One and the same sample provided the 18 T cell receptor beta chains below, sequenced in a study of cytomegalovirus exposure and HLA in healthy donors. A multiplex PCR was run with 60 Vbeta primers and 13 Jbeta primers. Some clones are missing from TCRdb's copy, which holds only in-frame ones; the method was immunoSEQ multiplex PCR. Counted here are about 140,000 clones, 73% occurring once; the ten biggest clones make up about an eighth. Specimen: PBMCs. The receptors derive from a human donor in good health.

The rearrangement joins TRBV11-3 to TRBJ1-1, with 7 positions matching TRBD1. With V trimmed by 7 bases and J by 1 base, 6 bases remained unmatched. Germline-derived CDR1 and CDR2 are SGHNT and YENEEA. CDR3 length: 14 amino acids. This CDR3 reads CASIPRTGNTEAFF. The CDR3 coding sequence is TGTGCCAGCATCCCAAGGACAGGGAACACTGAAGCTTTCTTT.

This clone was observed once. J is TRBJ2-1 and V is TRBV11-2; D remains ambiguous. The V gene lost 5 bases and the J gene lost 0 bases, with 11 bases spanning the gap. This CDR3 contains 15 residues. In germline, CDR1 is SGHAT, CDR2 FQNNGV. The CDR3 sequence: CASSGPMSSYNEQFF. CDR3 sequence (DNA): TGTGCCAGCAGCGGGCCCATGAGCTCCTACAATGAGCAGTTCTTC.

The J gene is TRBJ2-5, the V gene TRBV5-6; the match to TRBD1 covers 7 bases. With 6 bases clipped from V and 2 bases from J, the junction kept 13 bases outside the gene matches. The CDR3 consists of 16 residues. CDR1 and CDR2 (germline): SGHDT, YYEEEE. CDR3 amino acids: CASTPGIRGSQETQYF. DNA of the CDR3: TGTGCCAGCACGCCCGGGATCAGGGGGTCTCAAGAGACCCAGTACTTC. The full variable domain, with the rest looked up from reference TRBV5-6 and TRBJ2-5, is DAGVTQSPTHLIKTRGQQVTLRCSPKSGHDTVSWYQQALGQGPQFIFQYYEEEERQRGNFPDRFSGHQFPNYSSELNVNALLLGDSALYLCASTPGIRGSQETQYFGPGTRLLVL.

The J gene is TRBJ2-7, the V gene TRBV15; 10 nucleotides match TRBD2. The J segment lost 0 bases and the V segment lost 2 bases, leaving 7 bases of the junction unmatched. CDR1 and CDR2 from the germline V gene are LNHNV and YYDKDF (reference sequence). The CDR3 is 17 amino acids. CDR3 sequence: CATSRPTSGQSSYEQYF. The CDR3 bases are TGTGCCACCAGCAGACCGACTAGCGGGCAAAGCTCCTACGAGCAGTACTTC.

With regard to this clone: Distinct nucleotide sequences in the sample also encode this CDR3. The chain joins TRBV11-2 to TRBJ2-7, with 11 bases that match TRBD2. Germline assignment: CDR1 SGHAT and CDR2 FQNNGV. The CDR3 sequence is 14 residues long. V gave up 5 bases and J gave up 4 bases; unmatched junction bases: 4. The CDR3 spells CASSPGTSGYEQYF. The CDR3 coding sequence is TGTGCCAGCAGCCCTGGGACTAGCGGTTACGAGCAGTACTTC.

The CDR3 loop reads CASSVHGTGGSNTGELFF. For the CDR3, the DNA is TGTGCCAGCAGTGTTCACGGGACAGGGGGTTCGAACACCGGGGAGCTGTTTTTT. The V gene is TRBV2, the J gene TRBJ2-2, with TRBD1 identical over 11 bases. With 4 bases clipped from V and 0 bases from J, the junction kept 7 bases outside the gene matches. This CDR3 comprises 18 residues. CDR1 SNHLY and CDR2 FYNNEI come from the germline V gene.

The chain couples TRBV5-1 to TRBJ1-1; weak D call: TRBD1 (6 bases). This CDR3 spans 14 amino acids. Trimming removed 4 bases at V and 1 base at J, with 11 bases between. Germline lookup yields CDR1 SGHRS and CDR2 YFSETQ. The CDR3 loop is CASSKTGTNTEAFF. CDR3 in DNA: TGCGCCAGCAGCAAAACAGGGACGAACACTGAAGCTTTCTTT.

This clone was found a few times. The V and J genes are TRBV28 and TRBJ1-4; possible D gene TRBD1, 6 bases. This CDR3 comprises 14 residues. Per the germline V gene, CDR1 is MDHEN and CDR2 is SYDVKM. Deletions cut 8 bases from V and 7 bases from J, with 17 bases between. The CDR3 bases are TGTGCCAGCCGGACAGTGGATGAGACTGAAAAACTGTTTTTT. This encodes CASRTVDETEKLFF.

The rearrangement joins TRBV7-3 to TRBJ1-3, with D perhaps TRBD1 (5 bases). The germline V gene has CDR1 SGHTA and CDR2 FQGTGA. This CDR3 is built from 15 residues. V lost 1 base, J lost 2 bases, and 9 bases lay in between. The CDR3: CASSLMGRAGNTIYF. The CDR3 coding sequence is TGTGCCAGCAGCTTAATGGGCAGGGCTGGAAACACCATATATTTT.

This chain joins TRBV29-1 and TRBJ2-2; maybe TRBD1 (6 bases). The CDR3 spans 12 residues. V was trimmed by 6 bases and J by 7 bases, leaving 12 bases between them. Germline values: CDR1 SQVTM, CDR2 ANQGSEA. The CDR3 DNA reads as TGCAGCGTGGGGGCCCAGGGCGGGGAGCTGTTTTTT. Translation: CSVGAQGGELFF.

The chain uses TRBV6-6 and TRBJ2-2, with D perhaps TRBD2 (5 bases). Trimming removed 0 bases at V and 0 bases at J, with 8 bases between. The CDR3 sequence is 16 residues long. Germline V CDR1 and CDR2: MNHNY, SVGAGI (reference sequence). CDR3 region: CASSYSARANTGELFF. The CDR3 DNA sequence: TGTGCCAGCAGTTACTCGGCGAGGGCGAACACCGGGGAGCTGTTTTTT.

The chain is built from TRBV27 and TRBJ2-7; 10 bases fit TRBD2. Germline trimming cut 4 bases from V and 3 bases from J; bases unmatched to any gene: 12. The CDR3 has 17 residues. CDR1 MNHEY and CDR2 SMNVEV come from the germline V gene (reference sequence). The CDR3 coding sequence is TGTGCCAGCAGTTCGCCGCCCCCTCCTAGCGGGGGCTACGAGCAGTACTTC. Protein product: CASSSPPPPSGGYEQYF.

The V gene is TRBV10-3, the J gene TRBJ2-7; the match to TRBD1 covers 9 bases. This CDR3 is built from 14 residues. From germline, CDR1 is ENHRY and CDR2 SYGVKD. Trimming removed 2 bases from V and 3 bases from J; junction bases left unmatched: 2. The CDR3 here is CAISEGTGSYEQYF. As DNA, the CDR3 is TGTGCCATCAGTGAGGGGACAGGGAGCTACGAGCAGTACTTC.

The table lists this clone with a few counts. This chain joins TRBV25-1 and TRBJ2-2; D gene ambiguous. The CDR3 spans 12 residues. The germline V and J ends were trimmed by 6 bases and 8 bases, with 10 bases remaining between them. CDR1 and CDR2 from the germline V gene are MGHDK and SYGVNS. This CDR3 reads CASSPSLGELFF. CDR3 coding DNA: TGTGCCAGCAGCCCCTCCCTGGGGGAGCTGTTTTTT.

V usage is TRBV30 and J usage is TRBJ1-3; D ambiguous. The V end was cut by 1 base, the J end by 8 bases, with 9 bases between. Germline V gene sequence: CDR1 GTSNPN, CDR2 SVGIG (reference sequence). The CDR3 covers 12 residues. The DNA for the CDR3 is TGTGCCTGGAGTGAAGTTTCGGACACCATATATTTT. This translates into CAWSEVSDTIYF. Full variable domain (outside the CDR3, taken from reference TRBV30 and TRBJ1-3): SQTIHQWPATLVQPVGSPLSLECTVEGTSNPNLYWYRQAAGRGLQLLFYSVGIGQISSEVPQNLSASRPQDRQFILSSKKLLLSDSGFYLCAWSEVSDTIYFGEGSWLTVV.

The chain is built from TRBV7-9 and TRBJ2-2, with 9 bases lining up with TRBD1. Germline lookup yields CDR1 SEHNR and CDR2 FQNEAQ (reference sequence). The CDR3 has 15 residues. The ends lost 4 bases at V and 3 bases at J; junction bases unmatched: 3. The CDR3 reads CASSSRTGDTGELFF. DNA of the CDR3: TGTGCCAGCAGCTCAAGGACAGGGGACACCGGGGAGCTGTTTTTT.

The rearrangement links TRBV7-8 to TRBJ1-1; tentatively, D is TRBD1 (5 bases). The CDR3 contains 14 residues. V was trimmed by 5 bases and J by 0 bases, leaving 10 bases between them. CDR1 and CDR2 (germline): SGHVS, FQNEAQ. The CDR3 protein is CASSRGFMNTEAFF. The CDR3 bases are TGTGCCAGCAGCCGGGGGTTCATGAACACTGAAGCTTTCTTT.

CDR3 DNA sequence: TGTGCCAGCAGTCGCCCCCACGCACAGCAAGAGACCCAGTACTTC. This translates into CASSRPHAQQETQYF. The chain couples TRBV6-5 to TRBJ2-5; no clear D gene. The CDR3 is made up of 15 amino acids. The V end was cut by 5 bases, the J end by 2 bases, with 15 bases between. In germline, CDR1 is MNHEY, CDR2 SVGAGI.